These 17 T cell receptor beta chains originate from one sample sequenced in a study of blood T cell repertoires in COVID-19. Method: immunoSEQ multiplex PCR; TCRdb's copy keeps in-frame clones and lacks some. Counted here are 300,000 to 400,000 clones, around 89% occurring once; the ten biggest clones make up approximately 1%. The source material was PBMCs or T cells enriched from blood (not recorded which). The receptors were gathered from a woman between 25 and 40 years old with acute COVID-19.

The gene calls are TRBV11-2 and TRBJ1-4; D is undetermined. The CDR3 length is 15 residues. CDR1 and CDR2 (germline): SGHAT, FQNNGV. V was pared by 5 bases and J by 7 bases, with 17 bases between. The chain's CDR3 is CASSNRGFRGEKLFF. CDR3 nucleotide sequence: TGTGCCAGCAGCAATAGAGGTTTTCGGGGTGAAAAACTGTTTTTT.

The chain uses TRBV30 and TRBJ1-4, with D tentatively TRBD1 (6 bases). CDR3 length: 14 amino acids. Trimming removed 0 bases from V and 8 bases from J, with 13 bases in between. Germline loops: CDR1 GTSNPN, CDR2 SVGIG (reference sequence). CDR3 residues: CAWSVVQGQEKLFF. CDR3 DNA: TGTGCCTGGAGTGTAGTGCAGGGGCAGGAAAAACTGTTTTTT.

The chain has TRBV5-1 and TRBJ2-7; 12 bases align to TRBD1. From germline, CDR1 is SGHRS and CDR2 YFSETQ. The CDR3 contains 16 residues. V lost 3 bases, J lost 4 bases, and 8 bases stayed unmatched. CDR3 sequence reads: CASSSRMGQGAYEQYF. The CDR3 nucleotides read TGCGCCAGCAGCTCGCGGATGGGACAGGGGGCTTACGAGCAGTACTTC.

The chain combines TRBV27 with TRBJ2-1, with a weak D call TRBD2 (5 bases). The germline gives CDR1 MNHEY, CDR2 SMNVEV (reference sequence). This CDR3 is 12 amino acids long. The V end was cut by 3 bases, the J end by 8 bases, with 8 bases between. CDR3 loop: CASSLVGDEQFF. CDR3 DNA: TGTGCCAGCAGTTTGGTCGGGGATGAGCAGTTCTTC.

V is TRBV5-1 and J is TRBJ2-7; 8 positions agree with TRBD1. V shed 4 bases and J 7 bases; nucleotides not matched to a gene: 13. This CDR3 has 15 residues. Germline V gives CDR1 SGHRS, CDR2 YFSETQ. The CDR3 nucleotides are TGCGCCAGCAGCCTGTTACAGGGGGGCCCTAAGGAGCAGTACTTC. Translated: CASSLLQGGPKEQYF. Supplemented by reference TRBV5-1 and TRBJ2-7, the full variable domain reads KAGVTQTPRYLIKTRGQQVTLSCSPISGHRSVSWYQQTPGQGLQFLFEYFSETQRNKGNFPGRFSGRQFSNSRSEMNVSTLELGDSALYLCASSLLQGGPKEQYFGPGTRLTVT.

This chain uses TRBV7-8 with TRBJ2-2; D gene ambiguous. The CDR3 length is 13 residues. Trimming left V 5 bases short and J 1 base short, with 5 bases between. Germline V gene lookup returns CDR1 SGHVS and CDR2 FQNEAQ. As DNA, the CDR3 is TGTGCCAGCAGCCAGCGGAACACCGGGGAGCTGTTTTTT. Its protein product is CASSQRNTGELFF.

The chain couples TRBV5-6 to TRBJ2-7; D is unresolved. The CDR3 extends over 13 amino acids. V dropped 2 bases and J dropped 0 bases, with 6 bases sitting between them. The V gene's germline CDR1 is SGHDT and CDR2 YYEEEE. For the CDR3, the DNA is TGTGCCAGCAGCTTAGCAGGCTCCTACGAGCAGTACTTC. It specifies CASSLAGSYEQYF. Together with reference TRBV5-6 and TRBJ2-7, the CDR3 gives the full variable domain: DAGVTQSPTHLIKTRGQQVTLRCSPKSGHDTVSWYQQALGQGPQFIFQYYEEEERQRGNFPDRFSGHQFPNYSSELNVNALLLGDSALYLCASSLAGSYEQYFGPGTRLTVT.

The chain is built from TRBV24-1 and TRBJ2-5, with 13 nucleotides matching TRBD2. Germline V gene lookup returns CDR1 KGHDR and CDR2 SFDVKD. The V and J ends lost 4 bases and 4 bases, in that order; junction bases with no gene match: 5. The CDR3 has 16 amino acids. The DNA for the CDR3 is TGTGCCACCAGTGACACTAGCGGGGGGGCGGGAGAGACCCAGTACTTC. Its protein product is CATSDTSGGAGETQYF.

The rearrangement uses TRBV3-1 (or the pseudogene TRBV3-2) and TRBJ1-6; 7 nucleotides match TRBD1. This CDR3 is built from 16 residues. After removal of 4 bases from V and 7 bases from J, the junction contained 10 bases not matched to a gene. CDR1 is LGHDT, CDR2 YNNKEL, per germline (reference sequence). CDR3 protein: CASSRSTGLDNSPLHF. In nucleotides, the CDR3 is TGTGCCAGCAGCCGTTCGACAGGGTTGGACAATTCACCCCTCCACTTT.

The chain is built from TRBV11-3 and TRBJ2-3; D possibly corresponds to TRBD1 (6 bases). V lost 3 bases and J lost 2, with 21 bases in between. The germline CDR1 and CDR2 sequences are SGHNT and YENEEA. The length of the CDR3 is 18 residues. CDR3: CASSFKIQPQGFTDTQYF. The CDR3 DNA is TGTGCCAGCAGCTTCAAGATACAACCGCAGGGGTTCACAGATACGCAGTATTTT.

This clone was observed once. The rearrangement links TRBV5-1 to TRBJ1-1; D ambiguous. Trimming removed 4 bases at V and 2 bases at J, with 12 bases between. Germline CDR1 is SGHRS and CDR2 is YFSETQ. The CDR3 spans 14 residues. The CDR3, as DNA: TGCGCCAGCAGCCCCCCGCGTCTAAACACTGAAGCTTTCTTT. It specifies CASSPPRLNTEAFF.

J is TRBJ1-6 and V is TRBV27, with 11 bases matching TRBD1. The trim removed 1 base at V and 8 bases at J, leaving 4 bases unmatched. The CDR3 is made up of 16 amino acids. CDR1 is MNHEY, CDR2 SMNVEV, per germline (reference sequence). CDR3 region: CASSLWPGQGDSPLHF. CDR3 in DNA: TGTGCCAGCAGTTTATGGCCGGGACAGGGGGATTCACCCCTCCACTTT.

The rearrangement links TRBV7-9 to TRBJ1-1; D is unresolved. The CDR3 is 15 residues long. Per the germline V gene, CDR1 is SEHNR and CDR2 is FQNEAQ (reference sequence). The V gene lost 5 bases and the J gene lost 3 bases, with 16 bases spanning the gap. CDR3 loop: CASSPALPEDTEAFF. The CDR3, as DNA: TGTGCCAGCAGCCCGGCTCTCCCGGAGGACACTGAAGCTTTCTTT.

CDR3 sequence: CSTGQGPNQPQHF. The CDR3 nucleotides read TGCAGCACCGGACAGGGGCCCAATCAGCCCCAGCATTTT. The chain has TRBV29-1 and TRBJ1-5, with 9 bases aligning to TRBD1. Losses at the gene ends were 8 bases for V and 3 bases for J; bases not matched to a gene: 5. The CDR3 consists of 13 residues. The germline V gene has CDR1 SQVTM and CDR2 ANQGSEA.

A few counts support this clone. V usage is TRBV7-3 and J usage is TRBJ2-1; 9 bases map to TRBD1. Germline CDR1 is SGHTA and CDR2 is FQGTGA. The CDR3 is 16 residues long. Trimming took 2 bases from V and 2 from J; bases not matched to a gene: 4. The CDR3 is CASSLLGTGTYNEQFF. Written as DNA, the CDR3 is TGTGCCAGCAGCTTACTTGGGACAGGGACCTACAATGAGCAGTTCTTC.

The gene calls are TRBV19 and TRBJ1-6; no clear D. This CDR3 is 17 amino acids long. Germline-derived CDR1 and CDR2 are LNHDA and SQIVND (reference sequence). Trimming took 5 bases from V and 8 from J, leaving 22 bases between them. CDR3 DNA sequence: TGTGCCAGTAGTCCAAAAGGCCCTGCTCCGGGTTATTCACCCCTCCACTTT. Protein product: CASSPKGPAPGYSPLHF.

This CDR3 reads CASGSTGSYEQYF. The CDR3 coding sequence is TGTGCTAGTGGTTCTACAGGGTCCTACGAGCAGTACTTC. This sequence joins TRBV12-5 and TRBJ2-7; TRBD1 might be the D (6 bases). The CDR3 runs 13 residues. Germline values: CDR1 LGHNT, CDR2 FRNRAP. V was shortened by 4 bases and J by 1 base, with 8 bases between the two germline ends.